This T cell receptor beta chain is from a study of T cells in Graves' hyperthyroidism and ophthalmopathy. Study-wide results and caveats: A 13 V-J signature model discriminated ophthalmopathy versus stable hyperthyroidism. Clonotypes that were expanded in thyroid above 0.001 mostly appeared in blood too.

Trimming took 6 bases from V and 5 from J, leaving 25 bases between them. The CDR3 loop spans 17 amino acids. Germline V gene lookup returns CDR1 ENHRY and CDR2 SYGVKD. Regarding this clonotype: Its antigen is not known.

TCR beta CDR3 region amplification was performed from RNA transcripts. HTBI primers were the set used in a first-round RT-PCR of the TCR CDR3. MiXCR, applied by TCRdb to the multiplex PCR reads, yields one record per CDR3 protein. The table lists more than 500,000 distinct CDR3 sequences, around 45% of them singletons. Sequenced: peripheral blood or thyroid tissue (not recorded which). The sequence came from an adult woman with Graves' disease, either hyperthyroidism or ophthalmopathy (not recorded which). The rearrangement uses TRBV10-3 and TRBJ2-5; D might be TRBD2 (7 bases). CDR3 residues: CAIRDSREGGMMETQYF. The CDR3 DNA reads as TGTGCCATCAGGGACAGTCGAGAGGGGGGGATGATGGAGACCCAGTACTTC.